Listed below are T cell receptor beta chains from one sample, sequenced in a study of blood T cell repertoires in COVID-19. This table comes from immunoSEQ multiplex PCR, and its TCRdb copy is limited to in-frame clones, with some not included. The sample carries roughly 130,000 clones, 88% recorded once. The sequenced sample consisted of peripheral blood. These receptor sequences come from a human donor with COVID-19, enrolled during active disease. The donor label of this sample is uncertain. Both conserved end residues are part of each CDR3. A D gene is named only where the DNA matches it firmly. Some rows mark clone size as missing; the rest say once, few, many or name a class of expanded clone.

v_gene: TRBV5-1; j_gene: TRBJ2-5; abundance: NA; d_gene: NA; CDR3aa: CASSAGLQETQYF; CDR3nt: TGCGCCAGCAGCGCGGGACTGCAAGAGACCCAGTACTTC
v_gene: TRBV7-2; j_gene: TRBJ2-5; abundance: once; d_gene: TRBD2; CDR3aa: CASSFFGGGETQYF; CDR3nt: TGTGCCAGCAGCTTCTTCGGGGGAGGGGAGACCCAGTACTTC
v_gene: TRBV7-6; j_gene: TRBJ1-5; abundance: NA; d_gene: NA; CDR3aa: CASSLGTDYNQPQHF; CDR3nt: TGTGCCAGCAGCTTAGGGACAGATTACAATCAGCCCCAGCATTTT
v_gene: TRBV2; j_gene: TRBJ2-3; abundance: NA; d_gene: TRBD1; CDR3aa: CASSAGGNTDTQYF; CDR3nt: TGTGCCAGCAGTGCAGGGGGAAACACAGATACGCAGTATTTT
v_gene: TRBV7-9; j_gene: TRBJ1-4; abundance: NA; d_gene: NA; CDR3aa: CASSLQGIEEKLFF; CDR3nt: TGTGCCAGCAGCTTACAGGGGATAGAAGAAAAACTGTTTTTT
v_gene: TRBV27; j_gene: TRBJ2-1; abundance: NA; d_gene: NA; CDR3aa: CASSLYPGGNEQFF; CDR3nt: TGTGCCAGCAGTTTATACCCCGGGGGCAATGAGCAGTTCTTC
v_gene: TRBV14; j_gene: TRBJ2-1; abundance: NA; d_gene: NA; CDR3aa: CASSQRGYNEQFF; CDR3nt: TGTGCCAGCAGCCAGCGGGGATACAATGAGCAGTTCTTC
v_gene: TRBV3-1/TRBV3-2; j_gene: TRBJ1-5; abundance: NA; d_gene: TRBD1; CDR3aa: CASSQEGQGNQPQHF; CDR3nt: TGTGCCAGCAGCCAAGAAGGACAGGGAAATCAGCCCCAGCATTTT
v_gene: TRBV7-8; j_gene: TRBJ2-7; abundance: NA; d_gene: TRBD1; CDR3aa: CASSSTDRATYEQYF; CDR3nt: TGTGCCAGCAGCTCCACGGACAGGGCTACCTACGAGCAGTACTTC
v_gene: TRBV10-2; j_gene: TRBJ1-4; abundance: NA; d_gene: TRBD1; CDR3aa: CASGDRGGEKLFF; CDR3nt: TGCGCCAGCGGAGACAGGGGAGGTGAAAAACTGTTTTTT
v_gene: TRBV2; j_gene: TRBJ1-1; abundance: NA; d_gene: NA; CDR3aa: CASRLDSTEAFF; CDR3nt: TGTGCCAGCAGACTGGACAGCACTGAAGCTTTCTTT
v_gene: TRBV18; j_gene: TRBJ1-1; abundance: NA; d_gene: TRBD1; CDR3aa: CASSPIRGSFMNTEAFF; CDR3nt: TGTGCCAGCTCACCAATCAGGGGGAGCTTCATGAACACTGAAGCTTTCTTT
v_gene: TRBV6-5; j_gene: TRBJ1-5; abundance: NA; d_gene: TRBD1; CDR3aa: CASILAGTGDQPQHF; CDR3nt: TGTGCCAGCATTCTTGCCGGGACAGGGGATCAGCCCCAGCATTTT
v_gene: TRBV6-5; j_gene: TRBJ1-5; abundance: NA; d_gene: NA; CDR3aa: CASSYSYNQPQHF; CDR3nt: TGTGCCAGCAGTTACTCGTACAATCAGCCCCAGCATTTT
v_gene: TRBV6-1; j_gene: TRBJ2-3; abundance: NA; d_gene: NA; CDR3aa: CASSEILGAWRPTNTQYF; CDR3nt: TGTGCCAGCAGTGAAATTCTGGGGGCCTGGAGACCAACTAATACGCAGTATTTT
v_gene: TRBV6-5; j_gene: TRBJ2-2; abundance: NA; d_gene: NA; CDR3aa: CASSPNWGSGELFF; CDR3nt: TGTGCCAGCAGTCCAAACTGGGGCTCGGGGGAGCTGTTTTTT